This T cell receptor beta chain was documented in a study of blood T cells in healthy people across ages. Study results and limitations: Diversity figures based on one million T cells were deemed too low.

A sample-barcoded 5' primer and a J-beta primer mix were used in a second PCR of roughly 6 to 11 cycles. TCRdb re-analysed the 5' RACE reads in MiXCR, keeping a single row per CDR3 protein. The repertoire holds roughly 1.5 million distinct CDR3 sequences, with under 55% as singletons. The table lists this clonotype with a few counts. Its antigen is currently unknown. The V gene's germline CDR1 is SQVTM and CDR2 ANQGSEA. Trimming removed 1 base from V and 7 bases from J, with 17 bases in between. The CDR3 is made up of 14 amino acids. PBMCs numbering at least 6.5 million were isolated per sample. The clonotype comes from a woman in her late teens or twenties in good health. The material sequenced was blood. The J gene is TRBJ2-7, the V gene TRBV29-1; D unresolved. The CDR3 DNA reads as TGCAGCGTTGAAGGTTACCTCGCCTACAATGAGCAGTACTTC. Protein product: CSVEGYLAYNEQYF.